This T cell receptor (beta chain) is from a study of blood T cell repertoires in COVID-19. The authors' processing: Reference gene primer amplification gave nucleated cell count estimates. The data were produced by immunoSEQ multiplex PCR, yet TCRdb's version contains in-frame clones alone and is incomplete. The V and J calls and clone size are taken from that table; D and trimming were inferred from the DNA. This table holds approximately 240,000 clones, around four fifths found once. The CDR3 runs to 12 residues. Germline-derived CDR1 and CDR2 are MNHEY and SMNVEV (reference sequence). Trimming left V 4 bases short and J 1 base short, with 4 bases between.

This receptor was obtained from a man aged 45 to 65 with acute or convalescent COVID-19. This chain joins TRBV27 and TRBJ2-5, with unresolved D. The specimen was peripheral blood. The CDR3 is CASSSSQETQYF. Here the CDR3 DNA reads TGTGCCAGCAGTTCGAGCCAAGAGACCCAGTACTTC.